This T cell receptor beta chain stems from a study of T cell repertoires in cytomegalovirus infection. Study details: HLA-C-restricted CMV epitopes, recently identified, and well-studied HLA-B-restricted ones were used by the study. It was the public TCR beta signatures that indicated both CMV infection and matching HLA type.

The length of the CDR3 is 16 residues. Germline-derived CDR1 and CDR2 are MNHNS and SASEGT. Concerning this clonotype itself: The antigen is undetermined. A read error may account for a junction end that differs from germline.

TCRdb reprocessed the reads with MiXCR, giving one entry per CDR3 protein. This sample has about 830,000 distinct CDR3 sequences; around a third occur once, and the top ten carry 9.5% to 15%. Study-wide points: CMV carriers having the relevant HLA were flagged by cumulative public TCR beta family frequency. HLA-C-restricted CMV-specific TCR beta clonotypes were dominant in the ex vivo response.

This TCR was recovered from a human donor in good health (CMV status not recorded). Some clones in this sample may be carry-over from other donors' samples. Material: cultured CD8+ T cells from PBMCs, obtained from culture after CMV antigen stimulation. This rearrangement joins TRBV6-1 to TRBJ2-7, with TRBD2 identical over 10 bases. The CDR3 is CASSEILAGSSYELYF. The DNA for the CDR3 is TGTGCCAGCAGTGAAATACTAGCGGGAAGCTCCTACGAGCTGTACTTC.